The present entry profiles one TCR beta chain with its context. Its antigen is not identified. cDNA libraries of TCR beta carried unique molecular identifiers. Using its own MiXCR run on the PCR reads, TCRdb lists one record per CDR3 protein. The sample shows 350,000 to 500,000 distinct CDR3 sequences, more than 30% of them seen only once. Germline lookup yields CDR1 SQVTM and CDR2 ANQGSEA. V was clipped by 3 bases and J by 5 bases, with 13 bases between them. This CDR3 spans 13 amino acids. The data were taken from a study of post-analysis software for immune sequencing data. Findings and caveats of the study: Patients had higher frequencies than controls of a few TRBV segments, including TRBV5-6, TRBV5-1 and TRBV20-1.

The clonotype was recovered from a girl aged 2-10 years with multiple sclerosis. This chain joins TRBV29-1 and TRBJ2-5, with a weak D call TRBD2 (6 bases). Sequencing was done on a sample of blood. CDR3 in amino acids: CSVDWGEDETQYF. In DNA, the CDR3 is TGCAGCGTTGATTGGGGGGAGGACGAGACCCAGTACTTC.